These 22 T cell receptor beta chains originate from one sample sequenced in a study of cytomegalovirus exposure and HLA in healthy donors. The PCR used 60 Vbeta and 13 Jbeta primers. Data came from immunoSEQ multiplex PCR; TCRdb stores just in-frame clones and leaves some out. Of more than 95,000 clones listed, roughly 12% are singletons. Sequencing used PBMCs. Receptors were obtained from a man aged 40-49 years in good health and CMV-seropositive.

The rearrangement links TRBV7-9 to TRBJ2-1, with a weak D call TRBD2 (6 bases). Per the germline V gene, CDR1 is SEHNR and CDR2 is FQNEAQ (reference sequence). The CDR3 has 16 residues. V lost 6 bases and J 6 bases, leaving 21 bases between the germline ends. The CDR3 is CASRPGLGLRGNEQFF. As DNA, the CDR3 is TGTGCCAGCAGACCTGGGCTGGGACTGCGAGGCAATGAGCAGTTCTTC.

This chain uses TRBV28 with TRBJ2-3; D call uncertain. The CDR3 covers 11 residues. CDR1 and CDR2 from the germline V gene are MDHEN and SYDVKM. V was shortened by 5 bases and J by 10 bases, with 10 bases between the two germline ends. The CDR3 nucleotides read TGTGCCAGCAGTAGAACCGCAGCGCAGTATTTT. It is translated as CASSRTAAQYF.

The chain joins TRBV9 to TRBJ2-2, with D tentatively TRBD2 (5 bases). CDR1 is SGDLS, CDR2 YYNGEE, per germline. This CDR3 comprises 14 residues. The V gene lost 1 base and the J gene lost 6 bases, with 10 bases spanning the gap. The CDR3 DNA reads as TGTGCCAGCAGCGTAAAACTAGATGCCGGGGAGCTGTTTTTT. Protein sequence: CASSVKLDAGELFF. The full variable domain, in which reference TRBV9 and TRBJ2-2 provide the parts outside the CDR3, is DSGVTQTPKHLITATGQRVTLRCSPRSGDLSVYWYQQSLDQGLQFLIQYYNGEERAKGNILERFSAQQFPDLHSELNLSSLELGDSALYFCASSVKLDAGELFFGEGSRLTVL.

CDR3 sequence (DNA): TGTGCCAGCAGCCGAGGCAGGGGGCCGGAGACCCAGTACTTC. The encoded protein is CASSRGRGPETQYF. The chain uses TRBV5-6 and TRBJ2-5, with TRBD1 identical over 8 bases. The CDR3 is made up of 14 amino acids. Per the germline V gene, CDR1 is SGHDT and CDR2 is YYEEEE. The J segment lost 5 bases and the V segment lost 4 bases, leaving 7 bases of the junction unmatched. The entire variable domain, with the rest obtained from reference TRBV5-6 and TRBJ2-5, is as follows: DAGVTQSPTHLIKTRGQQVTLRCSPKSGHDTVSWYQQALGQGPQFIFQYYEEEERQRGNFPDRFSGHQFPNYSSELNVNALLLGDSALYLCASSRGRGPETQYFGPGTRLLVL.

The chain has TRBV20-1 and TRBJ2-1; D is perhaps TRBD2 (5 bases). V was cut by 1 base and J by 10 bases, with 8 bases left in between. This CDR3 has 11 amino acids. Germline V lookup: CDR1 DFQATT, CDR2 SNEGSKA (reference sequence). CDR3 sequence reads: CSARASGEQFF. The CDR3, as DNA: TGCAGTGCTAGAGCCAGCGGCGAGCAGTTCTTC.

This clone appeared a few times. V gene TRBV10-3 combines with J gene TRBJ2-7, with 7 bases lining up with TRBD2. Germline loops: CDR1 ENHRY, CDR2 SYGVKD. V trimming: 10 bases; J trimming: 3 bases; junction bases outside the gene matches: 9. The CDR3 consists of 13 residues. CDR3 DNA: TGTGCCACTCGGGGGGACTGGGACTACGAGCAGTACTTC. It codes for CATRGDWDYEQYF.

This clone was seen a few times. The chain joins TRBV6-7 to TRBJ1-1; D gene ambiguous. TRBV6-7 is an open reading frame whose function is uncertain. Trimming pared 2 bases from V and 3 bases from J, leaving 22 bases between. CDR3 size: 18 residues. The CDR3 region has the DNA TGTGCCAGCAGTTACCCGCGGGAGGACCATTCGCGGGACACTGAAGCTTTCTTT. This sequence encodes CASSYPREDHSRDTEAFF.

This clone was detected a few times. The chain has TRBV7-9 and TRBJ2-2; TRBD2 might be the D (6 bases). The CDR3 consists of 14 residues. Per the germline V gene, CDR1 is SEHNR and CDR2 is FQNEAQ (reference sequence). V was trimmed by 8 bases and J by 1 base, leaving 11 bases between them. The CDR3 is CASRRRGNTGELFF. For the CDR3, the DNA is TGTGCCAGCCGGAGGAGGGGGAACACCGGGGAGCTGTTTTTT. The full variable domain, in which reference TRBV7-9 and TRBJ2-2 provide the parts outside the CDR3, is DTGVSQNPRHKITKRGQNVTFRCDPISEHNRLYWYRQTLGQGPEFLTYFQNEAQLEKSRLLSDRFSAERPKGSFSTLEIQRTEQGDSAMYLCASRRRGNTGELFFGEGSRLTVL.

J is TRBJ1-4 and V is TRBV30; TRBD1 matches at 7 bases. V lost 1 base to trimming and J lost 3 bases; unmatched junction nucleotides: 5. CDR3 length: 15 amino acids. The germline gives CDR1 GTSNPN, CDR2 SVGIG (reference sequence). CDR3 amino acids: CAWSDQGQPNEKLFF. CDR3 coding DNA: TGTGCCTGGAGTGACCAGGGACAGCCTAATGAAAAACTGTTTTTT.

This clone was detected a few times. This sequence joins TRBV7-2 and TRBJ1-1; possible D gene TRBD1, 5 bases. The CDR3 consists of 11 residues. Germline loops: CDR1 SGHTA, CDR2 FQGNSA. Trimming removed 5 bases at V and 8 bases at J, with 9 bases between. CDR3 amino acids: CASSVTVEAFF. CDR3 bases: TGTGCCAGCAGCGTGACAGTGGAAGCTTTCTTT.

In its sample, this clone was seen a few times. V gene TRBV9 combines with J gene TRBJ1-1; D is possibly TRBD1 (5 bases). The CDR3 loop spans 15 amino acids. V was cut by 3 bases and J by 3 bases, with 15 bases left in between. CDR1 is SGDLS, CDR2 YYNGEE, per germline. As DNA, the CDR3 is TGTGCCAGCAGCGGAGGAGGGACCCCAGACACTGAAGCTTTCTTT. Encoded protein: CASSGGGTPDTEAFF.

V and J are TRBV6-5 and TRBJ2-7, with 10 bases aligning to TRBD1. J lost 6 bases, V lost 2 bases, and 4 bases had no gene match. Germline V gene lookup returns CDR1 MNHEY and CDR2 SVGAGI. CDR3 size: 14 residues. The CDR3 DNA reads as TGTGCCAGCAGTTACCGACAGGGGGCGGGCGAGCAGTACTTC. Its protein product is CASSYRQGAGEQYF.

There are a few counts of this clone. V gene TRBV5-6 combines with J gene TRBJ2-2, with a weak D call TRBD2 (5 bases). The CDR3 extends over 15 amino acids. With 3 bases removed from V and 5 bases from J, the gap between germline ends came to 14 bases. From germline, CDR1 is SGHDT and CDR2 YYEEEE. The CDR3 here is CASSYYGPGTGELFF. The CDR3, as DNA: TGTGCCAGCAGCTATTACGGGCCGGGGACCGGGGAGCTGTTTTTT.

Here the CDR3 reads CATARSFGTEAFF. The CDR3 DNA is TGTGCCACCGCAAGGAGTTTCGGCACTGAAGCTTTCTTT. This chain uses TRBV28 with TRBJ1-1; D not certain. CDR1 and CDR2 (germline): MDHEN, SYDVKM. Deletions cut 10 bases from V and 4 bases from J, with 16 bases between. CDR3 length equals 13 residues.

This clone has only a few counts. V gene TRBV28 combines with J gene TRBJ2-7; 10 bases are a match to TRBD1. Germline V gives CDR1 MDHEN, CDR2 SYDVKM. The CDR3 consists of 16 residues. Trimming cost V 2 bases and J 2 bases; bases outside gene matches: 6. The CDR3, as DNA: TGTGCCAGCAGTTTACCAGGGACAGGGGTAACCTACGAGCAGTACTTC. This codes for CASSLPGTGVTYEQYF. The whole variable domain, remainder taken from reference TRBV28 and TRBJ2-7, is DVKVTQSSRYLVKRTGEKVFLECVQDMDHENMFWYRQDPGLGLRLIYFSYDVKMKEKGDIPEGYSVSREKKERFSLILESASTNQTSMYLCASSLPGTGVTYEQYFGPGTRLTVT.

This clone was seen only a few times. The CDR3 region is CASSLLGPVADGYTF. The CDR3 bases are TGTGCCAGCAGTTTGCTGGGGCCGGTGGCCGATGGCTACACCTTC. This chain joins TRBV27 and TRBJ1-2, with D tentatively TRBD1 (5 bases). V was trimmed by 3 bases and J by 6 bases, leaving 17 bases between them. CDR1 and CDR2 from the germline V gene are MNHEY and SMNVEV (reference sequence). The CDR3 consists of 15 residues.

This clone was observed a handful of times. V gene TRBV6-6 combines with J gene TRBJ1-2; 7 nucleotides match TRBD1. The V and J ends lost 6 bases and 4 bases, in that order; junction bases with no gene match: 5. The CDR3 runs to 13 residues. CDR1 MNHNY and CDR2 SVGAGI come from the germline V gene (reference sequence). The CDR3: CASSPDRSYGYTF. The DNA of the CDR3 is TGTGCCAGCAGCCCGGACAGGTCCTATGGCTACACCTTC.

The CDR3 DNA sequence: TGTGCCAGCAGTTCTCGGACATTGGCGGTTGAAAAACTGTTTTTT. It translates to CASSSRTLAVEKLFF. The chain carries TRBV28 and TRBJ1-4; D perhaps matches TRBD1 (5 bases). CDR3 length: 15 amino acids. V shed 4 bases and J shed 7 bases, with 16 bases lying between them. In germline, CDR1 is MDHEN, CDR2 SYDVKM.

This clone has only a few counts. The rearrangement joins TRBV5-1 to TRBJ2-2, with D possibly being TRBD1 (6 bases). Trimming removed 2 bases from V and 8 bases from J, with 16 bases in between. CDR1 is SGHRS, CDR2 YFSETQ, per germline. The CDR3 consists of 15 residues. CDR3 DNA: TGCGCCAGCAGCTTCCAGGACAGTGGACGAGGGGAGCTGTTTTTT. Its protein product is CASSFQDSGRGELFF.

The chain carries TRBV5-1 and TRBJ2-3; D not resolved. Germline V CDR1 and CDR2: SGHRS, YFSETQ. The CDR3 spans 15 residues. V was shortened by 1 base and J by 2 bases, with 11 bases between the two germline ends. CDR3 amino acids: CASSLFGRYTDTQYF. CDR3 nucleotides: TGCGCCAGCAGCTTGTTTGGGCGTTACACAGATACGCAGTATTTT.

In its sample, this clone was seen a few times. This chain links TRBV29-1 with TRBJ1-2; D remains unclear. This CDR3 is 11 amino acids long. The ends were cut back, 7 bases at V and 6 bases at J, with 12 bases in the middle. Germline loops: CDR1 SQVTM, CDR2 ANQGSEA. This chain's CDR3 is CSAGRVDGYTF. The CDR3 DNA follows: TGCAGCGCCGGGCGGGTTGATGGCTACACCTTC.

For this clone: Sequence at one end of the junction differs from germline and may be a read error. The J gene is TRBJ2-7, the V gene TRBV4-3; 11 positions agree with TRBD2. The CDR3 totals 22 residues. Looked up from germline, CDR1 is LGHNA and CDR2 is YSLEER. The CDR3 nucleotides are TGCGCCAGCAGTCAAGGGGAGGACAGGGGTTCGGTAGCGGGAGGGCGTGGGTACGAGCAGTACTTC. It encodes CASSQGEDRGSVAGGRGYEQYF.